This T cell receptor beta chain was captured in a study of metastatic and nonmetastatic thyroid tumors. Overall study context: Repertoires of blood and of tissue (tumor or nodule) from malignant and benign thyroid patients were compared.

Study observations and caveats: Benign nodules reportedly had significantly lower TCR beta diversity than malignant thyroid tumors in blood and tumor.

All patients were untreated before thyroid surgery. Sample share makes this clone medium-sized. Its antigen is not known. Per the study methods: The study's classifier, a distant-metastasis tool for papillary thyroid cancer, was built using CDR3 differences across clinicopathological groups. TCRdb reanalyzed the PCR reads with MiXCR. The V and J calls and clone size are TCRdb's, not the authors'. The repertoire has 6,000 to 7,000 clones, just under 30% of them found once; the top ten carry approximately 19%. The CDR3 spans 16 residues. Germline CDR1 reads SNHLY; CDR2 reads FYNNEI. V lost 3 bases to trimming and J lost 1 base, with 14 bases between them.

The sequencing sample was made of tumor tissue. The TCR originated in a female donor with papillary thyroid cancer or a benign thyroid nodule (not recorded which). Some clones in this sample may be carry-over from other donors' samples. The V and J genes are TRBV2 and TRBJ2-3; D is ambiguous. The CDR3: CASSDIRRPGTDTQYF. CDR3 DNA: TGTGCCAGCAGTGATATCAGGCGGCCTGGCACAGATACGCAGTATTTT.